Listed below are T cell receptor beta chains from one sample, sequenced in a study of siplizumab effects on memory and regulatory T cells. Only in-frame clones appear in the TCRdb table, and some are missing; sequencing was by immunoSEQ multiplex PCR. This sample has around 83,000 clones, with over 80% found just once. Source material: CD4+ T cells sorted from blood. All receptors come from a human donor in good health. Each CDR3 is given with its conserved first and last residue. Fields, in order: CDR3 length, V gene, clone size, D gene, J gene, CDR3 DNA, CDR3 protein. The D gene is left open where the match is weak. Only some rows state a clone size, as once, few, many or a class for expanded clones.

length: 18; V: TRBV4-1; size: -; D: TRBD2; J: TRBJ2-2; DNA: TGCGCCAGCAGCCAAGACCCTCAGGGACTAGCGAACACCGGGGAGCTGTTTTTT; CDR3: CASSQDPQGLANTGELFF
length: 12; V: TRBV7-2; size: -; D: -; J: TRBJ2-7; DNA: TGTGCCAGCAGCCAGGCCCCCTACGAGCAGTACTTC; CDR3: CASSQAPYEQYF
length: 13; V: TRBV6-1; size: -; D: -; J: TRBJ1-2; DNA: TGTGCCAGCAGTGAAATACGGAACTATGGCTACACCTTC; CDR3: CASSEIRNYGYTF
length: 14; V: TRBV19; size: -; D: TRBD1; J: TRBJ2-7; DNA: TGTGCCAGTAGCGTCGGACAGGGGGCCTACGAGCAGTACTTC; CDR3: CASSVGQGAYEQYF
length: 15; V: TRBV19; size: -; D: TRBD1; J: TRBJ2-1; DNA: TGTGCCAGTAGTATTTCAGGGGGCTCCTACAATGAGCAGTTCTTC; CDR3: CASSISGGSYNEQFF
length: 14; V: TRBV7-2; size: once; D: -; J: TRBJ2-7; DNA: TGTGCCAGCAGCTTTAGGGCGCCTTCCTACGAGCAGTACTTC; CDR3: CASSFRAPSYEQYF
length: 14; V: TRBV10-3; size: -; D: TRBD1; J: TRBJ2-2; DNA: TGTGCCATCAGTGGGAGGACAGGGAGCGGGGAGCTGTTTTTT; CDR3: CAISGRTGSGELFF
length: 13; V: TRBV7-9; size: -; D: -; J: TRBJ1-2; DNA: TGTGCCAGCAGCTTAGGCAGGGGCTATGGCTACACCTTC; CDR3: CASSLGRGYGYTF
length: 16; V: TRBV6-4; size: -; D: -; J: TRBJ2-1; DNA: TGTGCCAGCAGTGACTCTGGCGGTGCGGGCTACAATGAGCAGTTCTTC; CDR3: CASSDSGGAGYNEQFF
length: 18; V: TRBV10-1; size: -; D: TRBD2; J: TRBJ2-7; DNA: TGCGCCAGCAGTGAGTTGACTTACCAGCGGGGTATCTCCTACGAGCAGTACTTC; CDR3: CASSELTYQRGISYEQYF
length: 15; V: TRBV28; size: -; D: -; J: TRBJ1-1; DNA: TGTGCCAGCAGTTTAGGGGGCATGAGAAACACTGAAGCTTTCTTT; CDR3: CASSLGGMRNTEAFF
length: 14; V: TRBV12-5; size: -; D: -; J: TRBJ1-1; DNA: TGTGCTAGTGGTTTGACCCTTGAGAACACTGAAGCTTTCTTT; CDR3: CASGLTLENTEAFF
length: 17; V: TRBV7-6; size: -; D: -; J: TRBJ1-1; DNA: TGTGCCAGCAGCCTAAGATTGGGGGGCGCACACGGGACTGAAGCTTTCTTT; CDR3: CASSLRLGGAHGTEAFF
length: 14; V: TRBV2; size: -; D: TRBD1; J: TRBJ1-1; DNA: TGTGCCAGCAGTGGGACAGGGGGGAGGACTGAAGCTTTCTTT; CDR3: CASSGTGGRTEAFF
length: 14; V: TRBV4-3; size: -; D: -; J: TRBJ2-7; DNA: TGCGCCAGCAGCCAAGATGTTAACTCCTACGAGCAGTACTTC; CDR3: CASSQDVNSYEQYF
length: 13; V: TRBV29-1; size: -; D: TRBD1; J: TRBJ2-3; DNA: TGCAGCGTTGATTCCAGGGGGACAGATACGCAGTATTTT; CDR3: CSVDSRGTDTQYF
length: 16; V: TRBV18; size: -; D: TRBD1; J: TRBJ1-3; DNA: TGTGCCAGCTCACCCGGACAGGGACCCTCTGGAAACACCATATATTTT; CDR3: CASSPGQGPSGNTIYF
length: 13; V: TRBV10-3; size: -; D: TRBD1; J: TRBJ1-5; DNA: TGTGCCATCAGCCGACAGGGAGATCAGCCCCAGCATTTT; CDR3: CAISRQGDQPQHF
length: 15; V: TRBV15; size: -; D: -; J: TRBJ1-6; DNA: TGTGCCACCAGCATACGGGATTCACCAAGTTCACCCCTCCACTTT; CDR3: CATSIRDSPSSPLHF
length: 14; V: TRBV28; size: -; D: -; J: TRBJ2-7; DNA: TGTGCCAGCAGGGGACGGTGGACGGGCTACGAGCAGTACTTC; CDR3: CASRGRWTGYEQYF
length: 15; V: TRBV6-5; size: -; D: TRBD1; J: TRBJ1-1; DNA: TGTGCCAGCAGTTACAAATTGGCGGGACAGACTGAAGCTTTCTTT; CDR3: CASSYKLAGQTEAFF
length: 15; V: TRBV10-3; size: -; D: -; J: TRBJ1-4; DNA: TGTGCCATCAGTCCCAAACCCGGGCAAGGGGAAAAACTGTTTTTT; CDR3: CAISPKPGQGEKLFF
length: 13; V: TRBV29-1; size: -; D: -; J: TRBJ2-1; DNA: TGCAGCTCCCGTTGGGCCTCCTACAATGAGCAGTTCTTC; CDR3: CSSRWASYNEQFF
length: 14; V: TRBV4-1; size: -; D: -; J: TRBJ2-3; DNA: TGCGCCAGCAGCGAGATCGGGGGTACAGATACGCAGTATTTT; CDR3: CASSEIGGTDTQYF
length: 13; V: TRBV6-1; size: -; D: -; J: TRBJ1-5; DNA: TGTGCCAGCAGTGAAATTCTGGATCAGCCCCAGCATTTT; CDR3: CASSEILDQPQHF